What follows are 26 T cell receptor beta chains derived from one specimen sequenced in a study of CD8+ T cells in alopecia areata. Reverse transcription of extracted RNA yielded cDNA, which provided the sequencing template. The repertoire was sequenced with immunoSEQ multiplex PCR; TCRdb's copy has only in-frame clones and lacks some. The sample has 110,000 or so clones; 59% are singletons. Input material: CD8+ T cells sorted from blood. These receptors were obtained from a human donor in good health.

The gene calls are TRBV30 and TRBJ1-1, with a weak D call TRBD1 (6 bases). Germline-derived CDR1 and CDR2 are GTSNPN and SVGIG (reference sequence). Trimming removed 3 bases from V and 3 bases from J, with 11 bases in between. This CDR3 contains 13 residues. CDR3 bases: TGTGCCTGGAGCCCGGGGGCTTACACTGAAGCTTTCTTT. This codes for CAWSPGAYTEAFF.

This CDR3 is CASSMYRASLYEQYF. The CDR3 region has the DNA TGTGCCAGCAGCATGTACCGGGCCAGTCTGTACGAGCAGTACTTC. This chain uses TRBV5-4 with TRBJ2-7; D is unclear. The CDR3 has 15 amino acids. V was pared by 4 bases and J by 4 bases, with 18 bases between. Per germline, CDR1 SGHNT and CDR2 YYREEE (reference sequence). The complete variable domain, with remaining parts taken from reference TRBV5-4 and TRBJ2-7, reads ETGVTQSPTHLIKTRGQQVTLRCSSQSGHNTVSWYQQALGQGPQFIFQYYREEENGRGNFPPRFSGLQFPNYSSELNVNALELDDSALYLCASSMYRASLYEQYFGPGTRLTVT.

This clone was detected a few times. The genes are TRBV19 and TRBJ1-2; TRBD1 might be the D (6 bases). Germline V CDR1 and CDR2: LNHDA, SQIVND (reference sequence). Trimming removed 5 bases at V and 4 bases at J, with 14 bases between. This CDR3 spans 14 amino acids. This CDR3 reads CASSAPGHLYGYTF. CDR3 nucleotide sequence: TGTGCCAGTAGTGCCCCGGGACACCTCTATGGCTACACCTTC.

CDR3 sequence: CAWSVGSSSNQPQHF. CDR3 sequence (DNA): TGTGCCTGGAGTGTTGGCAGTAGTAGCAATCAGCCCCAGCATTTT. The chain couples TRBV30 to TRBJ1-5; unclear D gene. Per the germline V gene, CDR1 is GTSNPN and CDR2 is SVGIG (reference sequence). This CDR3 has 15 amino acids. The ends were cut back, 0 bases at V and 0 bases at J, with 9 bases in the middle.

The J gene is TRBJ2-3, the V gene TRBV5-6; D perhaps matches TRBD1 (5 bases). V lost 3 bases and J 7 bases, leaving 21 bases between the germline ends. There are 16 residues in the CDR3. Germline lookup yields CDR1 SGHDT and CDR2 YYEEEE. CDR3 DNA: TGTGCCAGCAGCTCAAATGGGCAGGGTGAGGCCCATACGCAGTATTTT. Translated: CASSSNGQGEAHTQYF. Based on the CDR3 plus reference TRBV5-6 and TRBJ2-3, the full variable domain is DAGVTQSPTHLIKTRGQQVTLRCSPKSGHDTVSWYQQALGQGPQFIFQYYEEEERQRGNFPDRFSGHQFPNYSSELNVNALLLGDSALYLCASSSNGQGEAHTQYFGPGTRLTVL.

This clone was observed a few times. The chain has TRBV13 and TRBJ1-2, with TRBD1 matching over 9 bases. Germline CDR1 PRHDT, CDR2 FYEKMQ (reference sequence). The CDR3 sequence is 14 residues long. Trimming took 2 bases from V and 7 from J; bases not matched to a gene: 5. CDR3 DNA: TGTGCCAGCAGCTTACCCCGGGACAGGGTTGGCTACACCTTC. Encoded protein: CASSLPRDRVGYTF.

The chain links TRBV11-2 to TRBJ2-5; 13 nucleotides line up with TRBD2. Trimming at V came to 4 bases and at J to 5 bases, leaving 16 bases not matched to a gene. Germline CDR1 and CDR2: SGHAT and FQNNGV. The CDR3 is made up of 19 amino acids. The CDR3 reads CASSSTGLFGLAGAETQYF. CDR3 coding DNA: TGTGCCAGCAGCTCTACAGGGCTTTTTGGACTAGCGGGGGCGGAGACCCAGTACTTC.

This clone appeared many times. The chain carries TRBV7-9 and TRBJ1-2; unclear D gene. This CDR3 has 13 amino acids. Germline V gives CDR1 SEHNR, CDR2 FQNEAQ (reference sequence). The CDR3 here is CATDDGLALGYTF. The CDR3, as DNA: TGTGCTACGGATGATGGTCTCGCGTTAGGCTACACCTTC.

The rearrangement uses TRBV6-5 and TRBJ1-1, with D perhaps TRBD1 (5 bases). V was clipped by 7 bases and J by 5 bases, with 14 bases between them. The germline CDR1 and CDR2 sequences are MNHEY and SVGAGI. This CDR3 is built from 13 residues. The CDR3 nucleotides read TGTGCCAGCATCTCGGACGGGGGGACTGAAGCTTTCTTT. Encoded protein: CASISDGGTEAFF.

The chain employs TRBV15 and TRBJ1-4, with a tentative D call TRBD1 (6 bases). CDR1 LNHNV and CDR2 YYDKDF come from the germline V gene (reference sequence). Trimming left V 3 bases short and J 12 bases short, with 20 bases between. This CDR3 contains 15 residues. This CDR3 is CATSSPGEAAGELFF. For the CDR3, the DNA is TGTGCCACCAGCAGTCCAGGGGAGGCCGCCGGGGAACTGTTTTTT.

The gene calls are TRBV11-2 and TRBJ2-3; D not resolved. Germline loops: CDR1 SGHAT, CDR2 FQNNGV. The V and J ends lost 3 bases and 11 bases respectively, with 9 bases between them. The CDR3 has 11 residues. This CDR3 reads CASSFAFRQYF. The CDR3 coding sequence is TGTGCCAGCAGCTTTGCATTCAGGCAGTATTTT. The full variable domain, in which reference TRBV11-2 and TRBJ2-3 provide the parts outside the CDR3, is EAGVAQSPRYKIIEKRQSVAFWCNPISGHATLYWYQQILGQGPKLLIQFQNNGVVDDSQLPKDRFSAERLKGVDSTLKIQPAKLEDSAVYLCASSFAFRQYFGPGTRLTVL.

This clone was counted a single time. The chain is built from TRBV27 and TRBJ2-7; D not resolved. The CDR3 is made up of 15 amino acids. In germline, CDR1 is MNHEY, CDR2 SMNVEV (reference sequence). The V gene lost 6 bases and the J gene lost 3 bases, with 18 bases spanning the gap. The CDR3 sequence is CASRATSYGIYEQYF. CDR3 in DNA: TGTGCCAGCAGAGCGACGTCATACGGAATCTACGAGCAGTACTTC.

CDR3: CASSPGQGYQPQHF. CDR3 nucleotides: TGCGCCAGCAGCCCGGGACAGGGATATCAGCCCCAGCATTTT. This rearrangement joins TRBV4-1 to TRBJ1-5; 9 positions agree with TRBD1. Per the germline V gene, CDR1 is MGHRA and CDR2 is YSYEKL. The V and J ends lost 4 bases and 5 bases, in that order; junction bases with no gene match: 3. The CDR3 totals 14 residues.

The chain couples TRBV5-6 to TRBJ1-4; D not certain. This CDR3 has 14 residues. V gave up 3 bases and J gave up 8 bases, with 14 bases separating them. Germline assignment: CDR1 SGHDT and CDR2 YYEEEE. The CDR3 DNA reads TGTGCCAGCAGCTCGGGCTCAGGAGGGGAAAAACTGTTTTTT. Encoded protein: CASSSGSGGEKLFF.

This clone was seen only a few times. In DNA form, the CDR3 reads TGTGCCAGCAGCTCAGGGGGCAGCAATCAGCCCCAGCATTTT. Its translation is CASSSGGSNQPQHF. The V call is TRBV5-6, the J call TRBJ1-5; 8 bases agree with TRBD1. The junction had 0 bases not matched to a gene; V was cut back by 3 bases and J by 1 base. Germline lookup yields CDR1 SGHDT and CDR2 YYEEEE. This CDR3 contains 14 residues.

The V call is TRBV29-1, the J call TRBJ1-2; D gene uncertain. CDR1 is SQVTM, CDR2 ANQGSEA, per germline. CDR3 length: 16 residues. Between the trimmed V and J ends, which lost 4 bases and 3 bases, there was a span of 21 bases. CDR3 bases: TGCAGCGTTGGAACGATCCGAGGCAGCCGCGACTATGGCTACACCTTC. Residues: CSVGTIRGSRDYGYTF. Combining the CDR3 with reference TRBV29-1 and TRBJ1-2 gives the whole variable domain SAVISQKPSRDICQRGTSLTIQCQVDSQVTMMFWYRQQPGQSLTLIATANQGSEATYESGFVIDKFPISRPNLTFSTLTVSNMSPEDSSIYLCSVGTIRGSRDYGYTFGSGTRLTVV.

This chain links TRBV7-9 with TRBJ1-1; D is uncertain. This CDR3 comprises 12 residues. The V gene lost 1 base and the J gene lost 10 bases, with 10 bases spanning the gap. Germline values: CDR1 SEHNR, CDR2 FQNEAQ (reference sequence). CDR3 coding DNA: TGTGCCAGCAGCTTAGGGGCCAAGGCAGCTTTCTTT. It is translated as CASSLGAKAAFF.

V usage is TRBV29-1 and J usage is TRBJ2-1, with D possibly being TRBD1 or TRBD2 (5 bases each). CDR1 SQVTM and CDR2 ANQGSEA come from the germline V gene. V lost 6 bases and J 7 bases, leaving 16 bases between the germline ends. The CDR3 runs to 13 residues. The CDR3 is CSVYPGRLNEQFF. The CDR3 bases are TGCAGCGTCTATCCGGGACGGCTGAATGAGCAGTTCTTC.

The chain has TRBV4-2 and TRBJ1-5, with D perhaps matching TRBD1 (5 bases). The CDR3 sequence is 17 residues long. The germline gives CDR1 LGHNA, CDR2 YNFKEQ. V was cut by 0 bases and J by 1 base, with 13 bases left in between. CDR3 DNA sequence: TGTGCCAGCAGCCAAGATCTGGAAGGGGTCAGCAATCAGCCCCAGCATTTT. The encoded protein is CASSQDLEGVSNQPQHF.

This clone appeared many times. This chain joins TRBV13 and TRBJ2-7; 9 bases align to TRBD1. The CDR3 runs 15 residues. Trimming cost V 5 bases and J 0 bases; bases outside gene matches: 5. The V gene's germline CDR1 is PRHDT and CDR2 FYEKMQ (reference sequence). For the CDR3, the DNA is TGTGCCAGCAGCAGCGAGGGACAGGGCTCCTACGAGCAGTACTTC. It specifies CASSSEGQGSYEQYF.

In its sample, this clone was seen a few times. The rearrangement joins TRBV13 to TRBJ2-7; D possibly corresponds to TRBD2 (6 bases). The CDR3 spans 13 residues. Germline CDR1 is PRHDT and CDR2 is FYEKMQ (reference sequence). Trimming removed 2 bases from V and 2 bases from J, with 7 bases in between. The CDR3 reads CASSLWGAYEQYF. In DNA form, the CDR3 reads TGTGCCAGCAGCTTATGGGGGGCCTACGAGCAGTACTTC.

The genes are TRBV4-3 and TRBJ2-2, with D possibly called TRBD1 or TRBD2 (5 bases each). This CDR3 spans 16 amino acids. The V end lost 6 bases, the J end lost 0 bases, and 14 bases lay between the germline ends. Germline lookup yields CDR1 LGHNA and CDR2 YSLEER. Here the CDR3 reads CASRMGVGTNTGELFF. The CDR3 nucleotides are TGCGCCAGCAGGATGGGGGTTGGGACGAACACCGGGGAGCTGTTTTTT.

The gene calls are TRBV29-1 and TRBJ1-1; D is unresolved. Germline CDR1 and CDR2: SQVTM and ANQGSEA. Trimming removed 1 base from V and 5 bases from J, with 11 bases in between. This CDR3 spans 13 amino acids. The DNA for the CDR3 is TGCAGCGTTGAAGGGCAAGAGGAGACTGAAGCTTTCTTT. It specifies CSVEGQEETEAFF.

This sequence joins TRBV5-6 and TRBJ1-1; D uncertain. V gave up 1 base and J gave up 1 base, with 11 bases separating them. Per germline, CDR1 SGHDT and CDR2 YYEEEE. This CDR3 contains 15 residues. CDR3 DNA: TGTGCCAGCAGCTTGAAAGGACGAGGGAACACTGAAGCTTTCTTT. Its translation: CASSLKGRGNTEAFF.

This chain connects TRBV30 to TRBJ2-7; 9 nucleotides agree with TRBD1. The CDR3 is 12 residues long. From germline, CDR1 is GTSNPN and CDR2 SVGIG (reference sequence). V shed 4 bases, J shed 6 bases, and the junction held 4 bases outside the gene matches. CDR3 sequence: CAWTRTGVEQYF. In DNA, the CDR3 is TGTGCCTGGACCCGGACAGGGGTCGAGCAGTACTTC.

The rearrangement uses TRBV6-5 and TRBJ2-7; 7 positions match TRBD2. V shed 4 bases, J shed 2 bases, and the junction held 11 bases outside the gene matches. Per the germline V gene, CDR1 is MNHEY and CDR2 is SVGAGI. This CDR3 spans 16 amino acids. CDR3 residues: CASSFAGVRSPYEQYF. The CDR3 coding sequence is TGTGCCAGCAGTTTCGCGGGAGTAAGATCCCCCTACGAGCAGTACTTC.